This entry lists 5 T cell receptor beta chains sequenced from one sample in a study of blood T cell repertoires in COVID-19. The method was immunoSEQ multiplex PCR; TCRdb's version includes in-frame clones alone and lacks a portion of them. The sample consists of about 180,000 clones, around 83% of them appearing once. Source material: peripheral blood. The source of these receptors is a man in his fifties with active or convalescent COVID-19.

The sample holds a few counts of this clone. This chain uses TRBV21-1 with TRBJ1-1; whether TRBD1, the table's D call, matches the DNA was not checked. TRBV21-1 represents a pseudogene. This CDR3 comprises 13 residues. The CDR3 DNA is TGTGCCAGCACCCCGGGACAGGGGACTGAAGCTTTCTTT. Translated: CASTPGQGTEAFF.

V usage is TRBV27 and J usage is TRBJ1-5; tentatively, D is TRBD1 (5 bases). The V gene's germline CDR1 is MNHEY and CDR2 SMNVEV (reference sequence). Trimming left V 0 bases short and J 4 bases short, with 10 bases between. The CDR3 is 15 residues long. The CDR3: CASSLSGRRNQPQHF. The CDR3 nucleotides are TGTGCCAGCAGTTTATCGGGGCGGAGAAATCAGCCCCAGCATTTT.

The chain links TRBV18 to TRBJ1-3; 7 positions agree with TRBD1. Germline V gives CDR1 KGHSH, CDR2 LQKENI. The junction had 5 bases not matched to a gene; V was cut back by 9 bases and J by 0 bases. CDR3 length equals 14 residues. In nucleotides, the CDR3 is TGTGCCAGTAAACAGGGGAGCTCTGGAAACACCATATATTTT. It translates to CASKQGSSGNTIYF.

This clone has just one count. This rearrangement joins TRBV19 to TRBJ1-4, with 9 bases fitting TRBD1. Germline trimming cut 2 bases from V and 0 bases from J; bases unmatched to any gene: 7. This CDR3 is built from 18 residues. Germline CDR1 reads LNHDA; CDR2 reads SQIVND (reference sequence). The CDR3 protein is CASSILGTGTTTNEKLFF. In DNA, the CDR3 is TGTGCCAGTAGTATACTCGGGACAGGGACGACAACTAATGAAAAACTGTTTTTT.

The chain couples TRBV6-1 to TRBJ2-3; the D gene is possibly TRBD2 (5 bases). CDR1 is MNHNS and CDR2 is SASEGT in the germline V gene. The CDR3 has 17 residues. The germline V and J ends were trimmed by 0 bases and 3 bases, with 16 bases remaining between them. The CDR3 loop is CASSEAGSPGSTDTQYF. DNA for the CDR3: TGTGCCAGCAGTGAAGCGGGGAGTCCAGGTAGTACAGATACGCAGTATTTT.